This T cell receptor (beta chain) was identified during a study of Ad26.COV2.S vaccination and SARS-CoV-2 variants. Study context: Donor participated within the Ad26.COV2.S arm of the COV1001 trial. Findings of the study overall: Vaccine and placebo groups showed comparable non-spike TCR breadth. Measurements of TCR breadth and depth may have given underestimates of the total T cell responses. Reported findings describe substantial breadth in spike-specific CD8+ and CD4+ T cell responses following vaccination.

Some clones are missing from TCRdb's copy, which holds only in-frame ones; the method was immunoSEQ multiplex PCR. The sample has over 250,000 clones; over 75% are singletons. Turning to this clone: Its antigen is not known.

Documented treatment: 19 received Ad26.COV2.S at low or high dose, single or two shots; about 5 received placebo; per-sample allocation not given. Day 63 after the first injection of vaccine or placebo was the sampling time. Sequences were derived from peripheral blood, sampled in a trial of Ad26.COV2.S vaccine versus placebo. This TCR was sampled from a person aged 18 to 65 who received the Ad26.COV2.S COVID-19 vaccine or a placebo.

CDR3 DNA: TGTGCCAGCAGTGGCTCGGGGGAAGGGACTGAAGCTTTCTTT. Translating gives CASSGSGEGTEAFF. This chain joins TRBV6-6 and TRBJ1-1; TRBD1 is a possible D gene (5 bases). The V gene's germline CDR1 is MNHNY and CDR2 SVGAGI (reference sequence). Trimming shortened V by 5 bases and J by 5 bases, and 15 bases separated the two germline ends. The CDR3 length is 14 residues.